Listed below are T cell receptor beta chains from one sample, sequenced in a study of T cell repertoires in cytomegalovirus infection. From the reads, TCRdb called clonotypes with MiXCR, one entry per CDR3 protein. Found here are around 530,000 distinct CDR3 sequences, 16% of them singletons; the top ten hold under 30%. The material sequenced was CD8+ T cells from PBMCs. Receptor source: a human donor in good health (CMV status not recorded). Some clones in this sample may be carry-over from other donors' samples. The CDR3 runs from the conserved cysteine through the conserved F or W. A D gene is named only where the DNA matches it firmly. Clone size is stated in some rows and not others, as once, few, many or a class when expanded.

CASSLMGRTDTQYF TGTGCCAGCAGCTTAATGGGACGGACAGATACGCAGTATTTT TRBV7-3 . 14 . TRBJ2-3
CASSPQRAYEQYF TGTGCCAGCAGCCCACAGCGGGCCTACGAGCAGTACTTC TRBV7-9 . 13 . TRBJ2-7
CASSEPGTAAWQETQYF TGTGCCAGCAGCGAACCCGGGACCGCGGCGTGGCAAGAGACCCAGTACTTC TRBV6-1 . 17 many TRBJ2-5
CSALDRGQGNEQFF TGCAGCGCGCTTGACAGGGGGCAGGGGAATGAGCAGTTCTTC TRBV29-1 TRBD1 14 few TRBJ2-1
CAISDEDFRSIYF TGTGCCATCAGTGACGAGGATTTTAGGTCCATATATTTT TRBV10-3 . 13 . TRBJ1-3
CASNVGTGPYQETQYF TGTGCCAGCAATGTTGGGACAGGGCCGTACCAAGAGACCCAGTACTTC TRBV5-8 TRBD1 16 . TRBJ2-5
CASSSRTAKADMNTEAFF TGTGCCAGCAGTTCCCGGACAGCGAAGGCCGATATGAACACTGAAGCTTTCTTT TRBV25-1 . 18 many TRBJ1-1
CASSQSSGRGTDTQYF TGTGCCAGCAGCCAGAGTAGCGGGAGAGGCACAGATACGCAGTATTTT TRBV7-9 TRBD2 16 . TRBJ2-3
CAITGQLYEQYF TGTGCCATCACCGGACAGTTGTACGAGCAGTACTTC TRBV10-3 . 12 . TRBJ2-7
CASSLDTISYNEQFF TGTGCCAGCAGCTTAGACACTATCTCCTACAATGAGCAGTTCTTC TRBV7-9 . 15 many TRBJ2-1
CASSPRTGTPEHNEQFF TGTGCCAGCAGTCCGCGCACCGGGACACCGGAACACAATGAGCAGTTCTTC TRBV12-3/TRBV12-4 . 17 many TRBJ2-1
CASSLGVWDGGADTQYF TGTGCCAGCAGCTTAGGGGTCTGGGACGGTGGCGCAGATACGCAGTATTTT TRBV11-2 . 17 many TRBJ2-3
CASSRWTGADTDTQYF TGTGCCAGCAGCCGGTGGACAGGGGCGGACACAGATACGCAGTATTTT TRBV12-3/TRBV12-4 TRBD1 16 few TRBJ2-3
CASSEQGALKPQHF TGTGCCAGCAGTGAACAGGGGGCTTTGAAGCCCCAGCATTTT TRBV12-3/TRBV12-4 TRBD1 14 many TRBJ1-5
CASIPFSGVYNEQFF TGTGCCAGCATCCCTTTCAGCGGGGTCTACAATGAGCAGTTCTTC TRBV7-9 TRBD2 15 . TRBJ2-1
CASSLARDRETYEQYF TGTGCCAGCAGTTTAGCCCGGGACAGGGAGACGTACGAGCAGTACTTC TRBV12-3/TRBV12-4 TRBD1 16 few TRBJ2-7
CASTLTGELGEQYF TGTGCCAGCACCCTGACAGGGGAACTAGGAGAGCAGTACTTC TRBV2 TRBD1 14 . TRBJ2-7
CSARLGHTDTQYF TGCAGTGCTAGGCTAGGCCACACAGATACGCAGTATTTT TRBV20-1 . 13 . TRBJ2-3
CASSPSGGSQETQYF TGTGCCAGCTCCCCTAGCGGGGGGTCCCAAGAGACCCAGTACTTC TRBV19 TRBD2 15 . TRBJ2-5
CASSLGLAGGKAREQFF TGTGCCAGCAGCCTCGGGCTAGCGGGAGGGAAAGCGCGAGAGCAGTTCTTC TRBV7-3 TRBD2 17 few TRBJ2-1